These 30 T cell receptor beta chains share one sample of origin, sequenced in a study of vaccination and CD4 T cells after COVID-19. These receptors have no known antigen. Treatment specified: roughly 11-day PBMC culture with coronavirus spike peptide pools or control peptides (ViraFEST assay). Those CD4+ T cells from the unexposed donor predate the COVID-19 pandemic (2011-2018). At the Johns Hopkins FTIC core, DNA taken from cultured CD4+ T cells was sequenced by way of the Oncomine TCR Beta short-read assay. Via MiXCR, TCRdb re-called the PCR reads, giving one row per CDR3 protein. The table lists fewer than 10,000 distinct CDR3 sequences, about 48% of them singletons. The material sequenced was CD4+ T cells from blood, cultured in vitro. Source of these receptors: a human donor in good health.

The genes are TRBV7-9 and TRBJ1-2; the D gene is possibly TRBD1 (5 bases). Between the trimmed V and J ends, which lost 2 bases and 5 bases, there was a span of 12 bases. The CDR3 loop spans 14 amino acids. Germline V gene data show CDR1 as SEHNR and CDR2 as FQNEAQ (reference sequence). CDR3 amino acids: CASSLRDRSYGYTF. In DNA form, the CDR3 reads TGTGCCAGCAGCTTACGGGACCGCAGTTATGGCTACACCTTC.

This clonotype was found a few times. This chain joins TRBV6-2 or TRBV6-3 and TRBJ1-5; D uncertain. Trimming pared 2 bases from V and 3 bases from J, leaving 23 bases between. Germline CDR1 reads MNHEY; CDR2 reads SVGEGT. The CDR3 runs to 19 residues. Here the CDR3 reads CASSYTRGQDSILNQPQHF. CDR3 coding DNA: TGTGCCAGCAGTTACACGCGAGGGCAGGATTCCATCCTCAATCAGCCCCAGCATTTT.

The chain joins TRBV7-2 to TRBJ2-2, with 9 bases matching TRBD2. The CDR3 length is 17 residues. CDR1 SGHTA and CDR2 FQGNSA come from the germline V gene. V shed 3 bases, J shed 1 base, and the junction held 6 bases outside the gene matches. The CDR3 is CASSFLSGSQNTGELFF. CDR3 in DNA: TGTGCCAGCAGCTTCCTTAGCGGGAGCCAGAACACCGGGGAGCTGTTTTTT.

There are a few counts of this clonotype. The rearrangement uses TRBV15 and TRBJ1-1; tentative D call: TRBD1 (5 bases). The CDR3 spans 14 residues. With 0 bases removed from V and 1 base from J, the gap between germline ends came to 6 bases. CDR1 and CDR2 (germline): LNHNV, YYDKDF (reference sequence). The CDR3 spells CATSRDTGNTEAFF. As DNA, the CDR3 is TGTGCCACCAGCAGAGATACAGGGAACACTGAAGCTTTCTTT.

The chain has TRBV4-2 and TRBJ1-5, with unresolved D. The CDR3 contains 15 residues. Per germline, CDR1 LGHNA and CDR2 YNFKEQ. Trimming removed 6 bases at V and 0 bases at J, with 12 bases between. The CDR3 DNA sequence: TGTGCCAGCAGTCCGACAAAATATAGCAATCAGCCCCAGCATTTT. This translates into CASSPTKYSNQPQHF.

The V gene is TRBV7-9, the J gene TRBJ1-3; 7 bases fit TRBD1. In germline, CDR1 is SEHNR, CDR2 FQNEAQ (reference sequence). CDR3 length equals 16 residues. J lost 0 bases, V lost 5 bases, and 7 bases had no gene match. The chain's CDR3 is CASSPPGQSSGNTIYF. The CDR3 DNA reads TGTGCCAGCAGCCCACCGGGACAGAGCTCTGGAAACACCATATATTTT.

The chain joins TRBV6-2 or TRBV6-3 to TRBJ1-5; 7 positions agree with TRBD1. Trimming cost V 3 bases and J 7 bases; bases outside gene matches: 6. Per germline, CDR1 MNHEY and CDR2 SVGEGT. The CDR3 extends over 14 amino acids. The CDR3 bases are TGTGCCAGCAGTTATGGGGGACAGCAACAGCCCCAGCATTTT. Protein product: CASSYGGQQQPQHF.

This clonotype rates as large (0.1 to 1%). The rearrangement uses TRBV11-2 and TRBJ1-2, with 7 nucleotides matching TRBD1. The V gene's germline CDR1 is SGHAT and CDR2 FQNNGV. J was trimmed by 0 bases and V by 4 bases; bases with no gene match: 17. The CDR3 is 19 amino acids. The CDR3 DNA reads TGTGCCAGCAGCTCAATCGACCTGACAGGGAAGCCCCCTAACTATGGCTACACCTTC. Amino acid sequence: CASSSIDLTGKPPNYGYTF.

The sample holds a few counts of this clonotype. The chain has TRBV11-3 and TRBJ1-1, with unresolved D. V lost 4 bases and J lost 6, with 12 bases in between. Germline V lookup: CDR1 SGHNT, CDR2 YENEEA. The CDR3 has 13 amino acids. This CDR3 reads CASSSPRAPEAFF. For the CDR3, the DNA is TGTGCCAGCAGCTCGCCAAGAGCCCCTGAAGCTTTCTTT.

This clonotype was detected only a few times. J is TRBJ1-2 and V is TRBV25-1, with D maybe TRBD1 (5 bases). The CDR3 has 14 residues. Trimming left V 4 bases short and J 8 bases short, with 17 bases between. CDR1 MGHDK and CDR2 SYGVNS come from the germline V gene. CDR3: CASSGSGRVYGYTF. CDR3 nucleotide sequence: TGTGCCAGCAGTGGTTCAGGGCGGGTCTACGGCTACACCTTC.

This clonotype came up once. The genes are TRBV6-1 and TRBJ2-2; D is ambiguous. Trimming removed 4 bases from V and 8 bases from J, with 11 bases in between. The CDR3 sequence is 13 residues long. The germline gives CDR1 MNHNS, CDR2 SASEGT. The CDR3: CASSVLGVGELFF. The CDR3 region has the DNA TGTGCCAGCAGTGTCTTAGGTGTGGGGGAGCTGTTTTTT.

CDR3 in DNA: TGCGCCAACCCCTACCGGGACAGGGTAGTACGTGAGACCCAGTACTTC. As protein: CANPYRDRVVRETQYF. V usage is TRBV10-2 and J usage is TRBJ2-5; 9 bases agree with TRBD1. Germline values: CDR1 WSHSY, CDR2 SAAADI. The ends lost 10 bases at V and 5 bases at J; junction bases unmatched: 17. The CDR3 is 16 amino acids.

This chain uses TRBV24-1 with TRBJ1-3; D remains unclear. The CDR3 contains 11 residues. Trimming pared 9 bases from V and 4 bases from J, leaving 6 bases between. Per germline, CDR1 KGHDR and CDR2 SFDVKD. As DNA, the CDR3 is TGTGCCACCGGGCTCGGAAACACCATATATTTT. As protein: CATGLGNTIYF.

In this sample, this clonotype turned up a few times. The gene calls are TRBV20-1 and TRBJ1-5; 8 bases fit TRBD1. The CDR3 has 13 residues. Germline CDR1 reads DFQATT; CDR2 reads SNEGSKA (reference sequence). The junction had 3 bases not matched to a gene; V was cut back by 1 base and J by 7 bases. The CDR3 DNA follows: TGCAGTGCTAGAGTCCAGGGGGCCCAGCCCCAGCATTTT. Amino acid sequence: CSARVQGAQPQHF.

This clonotype appeared a few times. This chain uses TRBV20-1 with TRBJ1-6; D is unclear. The V and J ends lost 4 bases and 6 bases respectively, with 13 bases between them. The CDR3 consists of 14 residues. CDR1 is DFQATT and CDR2 is SNEGSKA in the germline V gene (reference sequence). CDR3 sequence: CSAILSKPNSPLHF. In DNA, the CDR3 is TGCAGTGCTATTTTGAGTAAACCTAATTCACCCCTCCACTTT.

The V and J genes are TRBV19 and TRBJ1-5, with 8 nucleotides matching TRBD1. Per the germline V gene, CDR1 is LNHDA and CDR2 is SQIVND (reference sequence). The trim removed 1 base at V and 5 bases at J, leaving 4 bases unmatched. The CDR3 loop spans 15 amino acids. The CDR3: CASSIGPGGHQPQHF. In nucleotides, the CDR3 is TGTGCCAGTAGTATAGGTCCAGGGGGCCATCAGCCCCAGCATTTT.

The V gene is TRBV7-2, the J gene TRBJ2-3; no clear D gene. Germline V gene data show CDR1 as SGHTA and CDR2 as FQGNSA. The V and J ends lost 5 bases and 3 bases respectively, with 9 bases between them. The CDR3 runs 13 residues. In DNA, the CDR3 is TGTACCAGCAGCAGAGATTGGACAGATACGCAGTATTTT. It encodes CTSSRDWTDTQYF.

The J gene is TRBJ1-5, the V gene TRBV24-1; no clear D. The germline V gene has CDR1 KGHDR and CDR2 SFDVKD. The V and J ends lost 4 bases and 1 base respectively, with 4 bases between them. This CDR3 has 13 residues. The CDR3 coding sequence is TGTGCCACCAGTGAGTTCAGCAATCAGCCCCAGCATTTT. Amino acid sequence: CATSEFSNQPQHF.

The chain recombines TRBV12-3 or TRBV12-4 with TRBJ1-6; tentative D call: TRBD1 (6 bases). V lost 3 bases and J lost 10, with 13 bases in between. The CDR3 runs 14 residues. DNA for the CDR3: TGTGCCAGCAGTTTGCTAGGGGGTGAATCACCCCTCCACTTT. Amino acids: CASSLLGGESPLHF.

CDR3 DNA sequence: TGCAGCCTCACGAGACAGCTAAACACTGAAGCTTTCTTT. This translates into CSLTRQLNTEAFF. V gene TRBV20-1 combines with J gene TRBJ1-1; D is possibly TRBD1 (5 bases). Germline V gives CDR1 DFQATT, CDR2 SNEGSKA (reference sequence). The CDR3 is 13 amino acids.

The chain has TRBV11-3 and TRBJ1-3; TRBD1 might be the D (6 bases). V was shortened by 8 bases and J by 3 bases, with 17 bases between the two germline ends. CDR1 and CDR2 (germline): SGHNT, YENEEA. This CDR3 comprises 15 residues. CDR3 sequence: CASSRTGADGNTIYF. In DNA, the CDR3 is TGTGCCAGCTCCAGAACGGGGGCAGATGGAAACACCATATATTTT.

J is TRBJ2-3 and V is TRBV6-2 or TRBV6-3; 9 nucleotides line up with TRBD1. The CDR3 loop spans 16 amino acids. Trimming at V came to 6 bases and at J to 3 bases, leaving 10 bases not matched to a gene. Germline V CDR1 and CDR2: MNHEY, SVGEGT. The CDR3 spells CASRSTGGDGTDTQYF. The DNA of the CDR3 is TGTGCCAGCAGGTCCACAGGGGGCGACGGGACAGATACGCAGTATTTT.

The rearrangement links TRBV30 to TRBJ1-5; weak D call: TRBD1 (5 bases). The germline gives CDR1 GTSNPN, CDR2 SVGIG (reference sequence). CDR3 length: 14 amino acids. Trimming removed 1 base at V and 6 bases at J, with 13 bases between. In DNA form, the CDR3 reads TGTGCCTGGAGTGGGGTGGGGGATAGTCAGCCCCAGCATTTT. It codes for CAWSGVGDSQPQHF.

The chain uses TRBV7-2 and TRBJ1-5; TRBD1 is a possible D gene (6 bases). This CDR3 region has 15 residues. In germline, CDR1 is SGHTA, CDR2 FQGNSA. Trimming took 5 bases from V and 4 from J, leaving 15 bases between them. Written as DNA, the CDR3 is TGTGCCAGCAGCAACCAGGGGATGGGGAATCAGCCCCAGCATTTT. This encodes CASSNQGMGNQPQHF. Filled out from reference TRBV7-2 and TRBJ1-5, the complete variable domain reads GAGVSQSPSNKVTEKGKDVELRCDPISGHTALYWYRQSLGQGLEFLIYFQGNSAPDKSGLPSDRFSAERTGGSVSTLTIQRTQQEDSAVYLCASSNQGMGNQPQHFGDGTRLSIL.

In its sample, this clonotype was seen a few times. The V call is TRBV27, the J call TRBJ1-2; 7 bases fit TRBD1. The V gene's germline CDR1 is MNHEY and CDR2 SMNVEV (reference sequence). The V segment lost 7 bases and the J segment 4 bases; nucleotides outside the gene matches: 9. This CDR3 region has 14 residues. CDR3 protein: CASTHAGTAYGYTF. The CDR3 DNA sequence: TGTGCCAGCACCCACGCCGGGACAGCCTATGGCTACACCTTC.

This clonotype showed up just once. This sequence joins TRBV12-2 and TRBJ1-2; the D segment call TRBD1 is taken from the table without a DNA check. TRBV12-2 is a pseudogene locus. This CDR3 has 16 residues. The CDR3, as DNA: TGTGCAAGTCGCTTCCTTAAGACAGGGAAGAGGCATGGCTACACCTTC. This translates into CASRFLKTGKRHGYTF.

The chain joins TRBV27 to TRBJ1-2; 9 positions agree with TRBD1. With 3 bases clipped from V and 5 bases from J, the junction kept 4 bases outside the gene matches. Germline CDR1 reads MNHEY; CDR2 reads SMNVEV (reference sequence). The CDR3 covers 14 residues. In DNA, the CDR3 is TGTGCCAGCAGTTTCGGACAGGGGATGTATGGCTACACCTTC. Translation gives CASSFGQGMYGYTF.

The V call is TRBV20-1, the J call TRBJ2-1; D is perhaps TRBD2 (6 bases). Germline V CDR1 and CDR2: DFQATT, SNEGSKA (reference sequence). This CDR3 contains 15 residues. V was pared by 6 bases and J by 0 bases, with 15 bases between. The CDR3 region is CSAGGARGSYNEQFF. CDR3 sequence (DNA): TGCAGTGCGGGCGGGGCCCGGGGCTCCTACAATGAGCAGTTCTTC.

This clonotype has more than one count but fewer than ten. The V call is TRBV20-1, the J call TRBJ2-7; D not resolved. The CDR3 is 16 amino acids. Per the germline V gene, CDR1 is DFQATT and CDR2 is SNEGSKA (reference sequence). CDR3 bases: TGCAGACCCCCGGCTGCTAGAGATATGGCATCAGGCGAGCAGTACTTC. It yields the protein CRPPAARDMASGEQYF.

This chain links TRBV27 with TRBJ2-7; a possible D gene is TRBD2 (5 bases). The CDR3 is made up of 16 amino acids. CDR1 and CDR2 (germline): MNHEY, SMNVEV (reference sequence). V lost 5 bases, J lost 2 bases, and 19 bases lay in between. CDR3 coding DNA: TGTGCCAGCAGTCGGTCCACTAGGTCCCAAGCCTACGAGCAGTACTTC. Translated: CASSRSTRSQAYEQYF.